The clone carrying this T cell receptor beta chain was counted a single time. The antigen is unknown. Profiled with immunoSEQ multiplex PCR; TCRdb holds only in-frame clones, not every one. The table includes approximately 30,000 clones, approximately 90% detected once. The trim removed 4 bases at V and 4 bases at J, leaving 12 bases unmatched. CDR1 and CDR2 from the germline V gene are KGHSH and LQKENI. The CDR3 runs 16 residues. These data are taken from a study of T cells in localized non-small cell lung cancer. Findings and caveats of the study: Across samples, adjacent lung featured a median roughly 50 of the top 100 tumor clones. Overall survival was longer when the density of T cells in the blood was higher. T cell clonality was highest in uninvolved adjacent lung, above tumor.

The clonotype comes from a female donor over 55 with stage II lung adenocarcinoma. The chain is built from TRBV18 and TRBJ2-5; TRBD2 matches 7 bases. Sequences were derived from peripheral blood mononuclear cells, sampled before any cancer treatment. CDR3 in amino acids: CASSRSRSSGGETQYF. CDR3 nucleotide sequence: TGTGCCAGCTCACGGTCCCGTTCTAGCGGAGGAGAGACCCAGTACTTC.